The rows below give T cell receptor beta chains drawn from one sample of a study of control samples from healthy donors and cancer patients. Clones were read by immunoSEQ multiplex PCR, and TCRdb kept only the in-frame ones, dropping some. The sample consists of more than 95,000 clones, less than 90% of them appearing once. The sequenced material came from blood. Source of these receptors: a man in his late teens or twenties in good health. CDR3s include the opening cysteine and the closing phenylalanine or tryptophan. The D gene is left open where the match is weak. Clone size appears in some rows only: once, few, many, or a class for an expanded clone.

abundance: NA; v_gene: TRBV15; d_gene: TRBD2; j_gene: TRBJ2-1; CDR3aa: CATSRDRSGLARNEQFF; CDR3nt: TGTGCCACCAGCAGAGATAGATCAGGACTAGCGAGGAATGAGCAGTTCTTC
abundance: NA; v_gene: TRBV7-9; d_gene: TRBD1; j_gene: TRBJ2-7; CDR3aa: CASSSQGGWNEQYF; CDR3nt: TGTGCCAGCAGCTCACAAGGGGGCTGGAACGAGCAGTACTTC
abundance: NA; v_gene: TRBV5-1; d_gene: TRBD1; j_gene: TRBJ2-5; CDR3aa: CASSFRTGTGEETQYF; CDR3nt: TGCGCCAGCAGCTTCCGGACCGGGACAGGGGAAGAGACCCAGTACTTC
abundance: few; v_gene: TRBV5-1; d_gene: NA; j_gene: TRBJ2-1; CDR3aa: CASSFAPSGVSSYNEQFF; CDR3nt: TGCGCCAGCAGCTTTGCCCCTTCGGGGGTGAGCTCCTACAATGAGCAGTTCTTC
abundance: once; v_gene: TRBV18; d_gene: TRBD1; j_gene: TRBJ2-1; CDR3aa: CASSLISPGQGYNEQFF; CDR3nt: TGTGCCAGCTCACTAATCAGCCCGGGACAGGGCTACAATGAGCAGTTCTTC
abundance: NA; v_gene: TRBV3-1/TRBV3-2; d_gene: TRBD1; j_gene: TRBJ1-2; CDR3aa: CASSQQTGGNGYTF; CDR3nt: TGTGCCAGCAGCCAACAGACAGGGGGCAACGGCTACACCTTC
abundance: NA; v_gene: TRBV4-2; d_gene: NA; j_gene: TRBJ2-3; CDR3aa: CASSQDRELTDTQYF; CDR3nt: TGTGCCAGCAGCCAAGATCGCGAGCTGACAGATACGCAGTATTTT
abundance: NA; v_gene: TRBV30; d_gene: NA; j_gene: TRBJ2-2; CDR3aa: CACSVVRGTGELFF; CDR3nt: TGTGCCTGCTCAGTCGTTCGGGGCACCGGGGAGCTGTTTTTT
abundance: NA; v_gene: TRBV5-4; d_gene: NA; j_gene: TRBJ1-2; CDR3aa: CASSPRGDPGARGYTF; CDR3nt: TGTGCCAGCAGCCCTCGGGGGGATCCCGGAGCCCGAGGCTACACCTTC
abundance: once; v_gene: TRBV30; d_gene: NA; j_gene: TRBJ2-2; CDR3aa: CAWSIGGNTGELFF; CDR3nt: TGTGCCTGGAGTATTGGGGGGAACACCGGGGAGCTGTTTTTT
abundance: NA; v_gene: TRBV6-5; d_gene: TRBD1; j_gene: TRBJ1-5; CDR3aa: CASRTGQGYNQPQHF; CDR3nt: TGTGCCAGCAGAACGGGACAGGGGTACAATCAGCCCCAGCATTTT